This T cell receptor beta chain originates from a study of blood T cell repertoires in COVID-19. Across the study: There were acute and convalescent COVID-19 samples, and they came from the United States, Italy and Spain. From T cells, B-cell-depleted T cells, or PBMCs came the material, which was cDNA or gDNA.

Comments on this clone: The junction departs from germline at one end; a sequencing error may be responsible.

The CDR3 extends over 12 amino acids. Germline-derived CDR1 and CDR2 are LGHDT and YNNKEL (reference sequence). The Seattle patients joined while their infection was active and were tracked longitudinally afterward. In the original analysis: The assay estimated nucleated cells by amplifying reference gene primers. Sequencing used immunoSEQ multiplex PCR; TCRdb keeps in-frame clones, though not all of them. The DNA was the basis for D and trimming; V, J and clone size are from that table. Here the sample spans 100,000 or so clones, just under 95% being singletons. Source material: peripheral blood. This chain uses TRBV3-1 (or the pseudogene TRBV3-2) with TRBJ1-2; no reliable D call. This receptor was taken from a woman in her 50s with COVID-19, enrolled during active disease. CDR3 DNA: TGTGCCAGCCAAGGAGTGGAGGCCCGTCTATTTTTC. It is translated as CASQGVEARLFF.